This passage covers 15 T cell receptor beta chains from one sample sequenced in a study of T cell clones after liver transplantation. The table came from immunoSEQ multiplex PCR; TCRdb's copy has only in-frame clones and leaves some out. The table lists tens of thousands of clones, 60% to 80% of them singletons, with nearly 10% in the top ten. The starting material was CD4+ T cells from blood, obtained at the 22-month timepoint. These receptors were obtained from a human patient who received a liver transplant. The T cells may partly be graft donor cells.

CDR3 amino acids: CASSLRGAALMNTEAFF. In nucleotides, the CDR3 is TGTGCCAGCAGCTTACGGGGGGCCGCACTAATGAACACTGAAGCTTTCTTT. The chain links TRBV7-9 to TRBJ1-1; tentative D call: TRBD1 (6 bases). V dropped 2 bases and J dropped 0 bases, with 16 bases sitting between them. The CDR3 loop spans 17 amino acids. Germline values: CDR1 SEHNR, CDR2 FQNEAQ (reference sequence).

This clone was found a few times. CDR3 sequence: CASSESTGGEDSPLHF. The DNA of the CDR3 is TGCGCCAGCAGCGAAAGCACAGGGGGCGAGGATTCACCCCTCCACTTT. The rearrangement links TRBV5-1 to TRBJ1-6; 9 nucleotides agree with TRBD1. CDR3 length: 16 amino acids. V gave up 4 bases and J gave up 8 bases; unmatched junction bases: 10. Germline CDR1 is SGHRS and CDR2 is YFSETQ.

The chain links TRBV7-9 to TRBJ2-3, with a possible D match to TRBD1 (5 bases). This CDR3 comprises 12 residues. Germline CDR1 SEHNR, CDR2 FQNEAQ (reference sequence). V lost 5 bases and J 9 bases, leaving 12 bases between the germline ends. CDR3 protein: CASSEDSKTQYF. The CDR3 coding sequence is TGTGCCAGCAGCGAAGACAGTAAGACGCAGTATTTT. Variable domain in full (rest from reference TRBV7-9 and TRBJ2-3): DTGVSQNPRHKITKRGQNVTFRCDPISEHNRLYWYRQTLGQGPEFLTYFQNEAQLEKSRLLSDRFSAERPKGSFSTLEIQRTEQGDSAMYLCASSEDSKTQYFGPGTRLTVL.

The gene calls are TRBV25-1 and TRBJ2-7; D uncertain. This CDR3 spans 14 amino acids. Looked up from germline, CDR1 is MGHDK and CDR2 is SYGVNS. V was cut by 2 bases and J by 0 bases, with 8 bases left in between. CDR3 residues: CASSEIGDSYEQYF. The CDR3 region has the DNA TGTGCCAGCAGTGAAATCGGTGACTCCTACGAGCAGTACTTC.

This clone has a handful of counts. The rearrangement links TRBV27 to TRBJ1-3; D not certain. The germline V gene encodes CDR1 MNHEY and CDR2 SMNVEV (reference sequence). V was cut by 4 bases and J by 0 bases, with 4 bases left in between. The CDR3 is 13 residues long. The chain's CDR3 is CASSSNSGNTIYF. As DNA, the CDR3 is TGTGCCAGCAGTTCTAACTCTGGAAACACCATATATTTT.

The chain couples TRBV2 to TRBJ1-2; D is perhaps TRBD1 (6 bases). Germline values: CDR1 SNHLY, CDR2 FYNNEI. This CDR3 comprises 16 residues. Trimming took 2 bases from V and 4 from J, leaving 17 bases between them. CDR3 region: CASSELGGIWTYGYTF. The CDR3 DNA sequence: TGTGCCAGCAGTGAATTGGGGGGCATTTGGACCTATGGCTACACCTTC.

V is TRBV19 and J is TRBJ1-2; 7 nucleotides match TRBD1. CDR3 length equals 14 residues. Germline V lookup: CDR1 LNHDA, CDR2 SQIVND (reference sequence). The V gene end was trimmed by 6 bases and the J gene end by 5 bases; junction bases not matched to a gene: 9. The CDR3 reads CASSSRDSFYGYTF. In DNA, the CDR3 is TGTGCCAGTAGCTCTCGGGACAGTTTTTATGGCTACACCTTC.

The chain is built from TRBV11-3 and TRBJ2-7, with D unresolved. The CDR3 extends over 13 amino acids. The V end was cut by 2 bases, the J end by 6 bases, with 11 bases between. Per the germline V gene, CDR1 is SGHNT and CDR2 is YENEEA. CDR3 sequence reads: CASSLSHRAEQYF. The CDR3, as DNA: TGTGCCAGCAGCTTAAGCCACCGGGCCGAGCAGTACTTC.

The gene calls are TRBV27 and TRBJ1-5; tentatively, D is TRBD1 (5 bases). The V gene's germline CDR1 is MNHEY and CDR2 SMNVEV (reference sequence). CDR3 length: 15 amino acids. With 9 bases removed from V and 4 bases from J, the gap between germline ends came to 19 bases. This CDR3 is CARPKGRVKNQPQHF. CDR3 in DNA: TGTGCCAGGCCCAAGGGGAGAGTAAAGAATCAGCCCCAGCATTTT.

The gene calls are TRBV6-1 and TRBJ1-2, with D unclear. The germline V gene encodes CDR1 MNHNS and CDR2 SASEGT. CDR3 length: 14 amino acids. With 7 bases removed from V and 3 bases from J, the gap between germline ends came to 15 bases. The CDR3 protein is CASTPSDGYYGYTF. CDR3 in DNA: TGTGCCAGCACCCCGTCGGACGGATACTATGGCTACACCTTC.

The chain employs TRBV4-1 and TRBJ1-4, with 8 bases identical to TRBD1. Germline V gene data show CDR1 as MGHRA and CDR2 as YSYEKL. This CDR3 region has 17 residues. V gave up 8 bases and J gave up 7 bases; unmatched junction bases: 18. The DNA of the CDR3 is TGCGCCAGCCGGTCCGGCCGCGGACAGGGTCGTAGTGAAAAACTGTTTTTT. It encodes CASRSGRGQGRSEKLFF.

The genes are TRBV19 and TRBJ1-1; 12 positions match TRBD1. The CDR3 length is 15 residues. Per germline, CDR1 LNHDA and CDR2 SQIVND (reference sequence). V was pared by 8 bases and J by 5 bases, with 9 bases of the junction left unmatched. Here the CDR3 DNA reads TGTGCCAGTTCCCGGGGGACAGGGGGCCGAACTGAAGCTTTCTTT. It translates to CASSRGTGGRTEAFF. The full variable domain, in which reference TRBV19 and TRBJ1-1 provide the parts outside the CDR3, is DGGITQSPKYLFRKEGQNVTLSCEQNLNHDAMYWYRQDPGQGLRLIYYSQIVNDFQKGDIAEGYSVSREKKESFPLTVTSAQKNPTAFYLCASSRGTGGRTEAFFGQGTRLTVV.

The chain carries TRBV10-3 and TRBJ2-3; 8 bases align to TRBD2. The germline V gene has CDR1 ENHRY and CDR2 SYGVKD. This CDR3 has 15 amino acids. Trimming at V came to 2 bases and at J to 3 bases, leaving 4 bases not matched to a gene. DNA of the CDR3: TGTGCCATCAGTGAGCCACTAGCGGTTACAGATACGCAGTATTTT. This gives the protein CAISEPLAVTDTQYF.

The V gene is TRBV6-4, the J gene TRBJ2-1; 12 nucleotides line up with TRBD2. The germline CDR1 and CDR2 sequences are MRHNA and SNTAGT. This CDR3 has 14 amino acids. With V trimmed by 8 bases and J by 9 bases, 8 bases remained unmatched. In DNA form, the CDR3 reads TGTGCCAGCCGTCCTAGCGGGGGGGCAAGTGAGCAGTTCTTC. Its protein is CASRPSGGASEQFF.

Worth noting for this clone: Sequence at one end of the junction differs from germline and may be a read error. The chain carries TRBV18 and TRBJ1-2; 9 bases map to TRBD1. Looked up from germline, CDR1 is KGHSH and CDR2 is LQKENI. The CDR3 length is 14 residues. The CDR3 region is CASSQGASNYGYTF. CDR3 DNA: TGTGCCAGTTCACAGGGGGCGTCCAACTATGGCTACACCTTC.